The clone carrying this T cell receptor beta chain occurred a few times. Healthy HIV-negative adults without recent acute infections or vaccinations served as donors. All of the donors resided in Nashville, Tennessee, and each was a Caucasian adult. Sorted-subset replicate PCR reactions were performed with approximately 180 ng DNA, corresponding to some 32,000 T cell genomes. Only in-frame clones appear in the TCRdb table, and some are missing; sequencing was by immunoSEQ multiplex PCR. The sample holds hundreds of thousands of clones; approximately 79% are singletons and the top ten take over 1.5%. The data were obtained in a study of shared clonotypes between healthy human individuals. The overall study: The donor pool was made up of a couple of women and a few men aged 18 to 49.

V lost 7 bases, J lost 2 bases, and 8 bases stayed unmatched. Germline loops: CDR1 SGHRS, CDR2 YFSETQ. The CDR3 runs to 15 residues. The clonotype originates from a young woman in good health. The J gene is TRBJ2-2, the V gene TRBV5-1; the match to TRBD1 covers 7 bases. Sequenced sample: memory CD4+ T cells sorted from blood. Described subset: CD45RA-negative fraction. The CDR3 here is CASDGTADNTGELFF. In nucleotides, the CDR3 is TGCGCCAGCGACGGGACAGCCGACAACACCGGGGAGCTGTTTTTT.